Listed below are T cell receptor beta chains from one sample, sequenced in a study of blood T cell repertoires in COVID-19. The method was immunoSEQ multiplex PCR; TCRdb's version includes in-frame clones alone and lacks a portion of them. This table has around 190,000 clones, about 76% appearing once. Sequenced material: peripheral blood. These receptors were obtained from a middle-aged woman with COVID-19, enrolled during active disease. CDR3s include the opening cysteine and the closing phenylalanine or tryptophan. Fields, in order: D gene, J gene, V gene, clone size, CDR3 protein, CDR3 DNA. A D gene is named only where the DNA matches it firmly. The size field is filled for only some rows; it gives once, few, many or a size class.

. TRBJ1-1 TRBV19 . CASSSTGGAPEAFF TGTGCCAGCAGCTCTACGGGGGGGGCCCCTGAAGCTTTCTTT
. TRBJ1-4 TRBV10-3 . CAISELEGEKLFF TGTGCCATCAGTGAGTTGGAGGGTGAAAAACTGTTTTTT
. TRBJ1-2 TRBV30 . CAWSSSVQGRSGYTF TGTGCCTGGAGCTCGAGTGTCCAGGGGCGAAGTGGCTACACCTTC
. TRBJ1-3 TRBV18 . CASSQEPKGTGNTIYF TGTGCCAGCTCACAAGAGCCCAAGGGGACTGGAAACACCATATATTTT
. TRBJ1-5 TRBV24-1 . CATPRGNQPQHF TGTGCCACCCCGAGGGGCAATCAGCCCCAGCATTTT
. TRBJ2-3 TRBV10-3 . CAISPSQTSTDTQYF TGTGCCATCAGCCCTAGCCAAACGAGCACAGATACGCAGTATTTT
. TRBJ2-7 TRBV5-4 . CASSLVGGATYEQYF TGTGCCAGCAGCTTGGTTGGGGGCGCAACCTACGAGCAGTACTTC
TRBD2 TRBJ2-3 TRBV9 . CASSESVAGGRTDTQYF TGTGCCAGCAGCGAGTCCGTAGCGGGAGGGCGAACAGATACGCAGTATTTT
. TRBJ2-2 TRBV7-8 . CASSQTDNTGELFF TGTGCCAGCAGCCAGACAGATAACACCGGGGAGCTGTTTTTT
. TRBJ2-5 TRBV29-1 . CSVDAGTYQETQYF TGCAGCGTTGATGCCGGGACTTACCAAGAGACCCAGTACTTC
TRBD1 TRBJ1-1 TRBV6-6 . CASSSTGGGRNTEAFF TGTGCCAGCAGTTCCACAGGGGGCGGAAGGAACACTGAAGCTTTCTTT
TRBD1 TRBJ2-7 TRBV28 . CASGTGVNEQYF TGTGCCAGCGGGACAGGGGTTAACGAGCAGTACTTC
TRBD1 TRBJ1-3 TRBV5-5 . CASSRSGGLNTIYF TGTGCCAGCAGCCGTTCAGGGGGCTTGAACACCATATATTTT
TRBD1 TRBJ1-4 TRBV6-2/TRBV6-3 . CASSRLGQGDEKLFF TGTGCCAGCAGTCGCCTGGGACAGGGGGATGAAAAACTGTTTTTT
TRBD1 TRBJ1-2 TRBV7-3 few CASSPGQGAGGYTF TGTGCCAGCAGCCCTGGACAGGGAGCAGGGGGCTACACCTTC
TRBD2 TRBJ2-1 TRBV19 . CASSIMATSGDNEQFF TGTGCCAGTAGTATAATGGCAACTAGCGGGGACAATGAGCAGTTCTTC
. TRBJ1-1 TRBV7-3 . CASSLTADRYTEAFF TGTGCCAGCAGCTTAACCGCCGACAGATATACTGAAGCTTTCTTT
. TRBJ1-1 TRBV20-1 . CSARQNTEAFF TGCAGTGCTAGACAGAACACTGAAGCTTTCTTT
. TRBJ2-3 TRBV6-1 . CASSEGAGAPADTQYF TGTGCCAGCAGTGAAGGCGCAGGGGCCCCGGCAGATACGCAGTATTTT
. TRBJ1-2 TRBV7-9 . CASSLEGGPYGYTF TGTGCCAGCAGCTTGGAGGGAGGACCTTATGGCTACACCTTC
TRBD1 TRBJ2-2 TRBV5-1 . CASSSGQGSSGELFF TGCGCCAGCAGCTCCGGACAGGGTTCATCCGGGGAGCTGTTTTTT
TRBD1 TRBJ1-1 TRBV6-1 . CASSALPGQGVGGAFF TGTGCCAGCAGTGCTCTACCAGGACAGGGGGTAGGTGGGGCTTTCTTT
. TRBJ1-2 TRBV28 . CASSLRQESYGYTF TGTGCCAGCAGTTTGAGACAGGAGAGCTATGGCTACACCTTC
. TRBJ2-7 TRBV18 . CASSPGLGSYEQYF TGTGCCAGCTCACCAGGACTGGGTTCCTACGAGCAGTACTTC
. TRBJ1-2 TRBV4-3 . CASSRRRLDNYGYTF TGCGCCAGCAGCCGGCGGCGACTAGATAACTATGGCTACACCTTC
. TRBJ2-6 TRBV2 . CASSGLGANVLTF TGTGCCAGCAGTGGTCTTGGGGCCAACGTCCTGACTTTC
. TRBJ2-5 TRBV29-1 . CSVGQRQETQYF TGCAGCGTTGGACAGAGACAAGAGACCCAGTACTTC
TRBD2 TRBJ2-3 TRBV5-1 . CASSLASGGADTQYF TGCGCCAGCAGTTTGGCGAGCGGGGGGGCAGATACGCAGTATTTT
TRBD1 TRBJ1-2 TRBV5-5 many CASRTVRDSFYGYTF TGTGCCAGCAGGACGGTCAGGGACAGCTTCTATGGCTACACCTTC
TRBD1 TRBJ2-1 TRBV11-2 . CASSLDLGRDRGANEQFF TGTGCCAGCAGCTTAGATCTGGGCCGGGACAGGGGTGCCAATGAGCAGTTCTTC
. TRBJ2-7 TRBV4-1 . CASSQGSGEQYF TGCGCCAGCAGTCAGGGGTCGGGCGAGCAGTACTTC
. TRBJ2-3 TRBV27 . CASSGELAVDTDTQYF TGTGCCAGCAGTGGGGAGTTAGCGGTAGACACAGATACGCAGTATTTT